A selection of T cell receptor beta chains follows, all from one sample in a study of blood T cells in healthy people across ages. TCRdb fed the 5' RACE reads into MiXCR, producing one record per CDR3 protein. There are 600,000 to 850,000 distinct CDR3 sequences in the sample; roughly 25% occur only once, and roughly 9% lies in the top ten. Separately, the same data were catalogued under a study of T cells of mothers and their children.

The source material was blood. These receptors were taken from a boy between 10 and 17 years old in good health. Each CDR3 is given with its conserved first and last residue. The D gene is left open where the match is weak. Part of the rows lack a size; the others show once, few, many or a class for expanded clones.

D	V	J	size	CDR3	DNA
.	TRBV12-3/TRBV12-4	TRBJ2-4	few	CASSLGGQPANIQYF	TGTGCCAGCAGTTTAGGCGGGCAACCTGCAAACATTCAGTACTTC
.	TRBV19	TRBJ2-1	.	CASRGLHNEQFF	TGTGCCAGTAGGGGACTCCACAATGAGCAGTTCTTC
TRBD1	TRBV2	TRBJ2-5	.	CASSWDRDEVETQYF	TGTGCCAGCAGCTGGGACAGGGACGAGGTGGAGACCCAGTACTTC
.	TRBV7-8	TRBJ1-4	.	CASSLGTGPTNEKLFF	TGTGCCAGCAGCTTAGGAACGGGTCCAACTAATGAAAAACTGTTTTTT
.	TRBV29-1	TRBJ2-5	few	CSVDWDAQETQYF	TGCAGCGTTGATTGGGACGCGCAAGAGACCCAGTACTTC
.	TRBV7-2	TRBJ2-5	.	CASSVQGVGETQYF	TGTGCCAGCAGCGTCCAGGGTGTGGGAGAGACCCAGTACTTC
TRBD1	TRBV6-5	TRBJ1-2	few	CASSSFRGAAANYGYTF	TGTGCCAGCAGTTCCTTCAGGGGGGCCGCGGCTAACTATGGCTACACCTTC
.	TRBV29-1	TRBJ2-2	.	CSVVPFSGELFF	TGCAGCGTTGTTCCCTTCTCCGGGGAGCTGTTTTTT
.	TRBV4-1	TRBJ2-7	few	CASSQSGGYYEQYF	TGCGCCAGCAGCCAGTCAGGAGGCTACTACGAGCAGTACTTC
.	TRBV7-2	TRBJ2-1	.	CASSLSSFSSYNEQFF	TGTGCCAGCAGCTTATCTAGCTTCAGCTCCTACAATGAGCAGTTCTTC
TRBD2	TRBV7-3	TRBJ2-1	.	CASSLTGTSGDNEQFF	TGTGCCAGCAGCTTAACGGGGACTAGCGGGGACAATGAGCAGTTCTTC
.	TRBV7-2	TRBJ2-5	.	CASSVSGTDEETQYF	TGTGCCAGCAGCGTCTCCGGGACCGACGAAGAGACCCAGTACTTC
.	TRBV6-1	TRBJ2-5	few	CASSERRGFETQYF	TGTGCCAGCAGTGAAAGACGGGGTTTCGAGACCCAGTACTTC
.	TRBV4-2	TRBJ2-3	.	CASSPGLSQCF	TGTGCCAGCAGCCCCGGTTTATCGCAGTGTTTT